Listed below are T cell receptor beta chains from one sample, sequenced in a study of siplizumab effects on memory and regulatory T cells. Profiling relied on immunoSEQ multiplex PCR, and the TCRdb table lists in-frame clones only, not all of them. The sample shows about 52,000 clones, approximately 97% of them seen only once. Sample: naive CD4+ T cells sorted from blood. The source is a human donor in good health. The CDR3 runs from the conserved cysteine through the conserved F or W. A D gene is named only where the DNA matches it firmly. Not all rows give a size; the values are once, few, many and, for expanded clones, a class.

CDR3 DNA | CDR3 protein | D gene | J gene | clone size | V gene
TGTGCCAGCAGTTCTCTACTTCGCCTAGCGGGAGGGCCAGATACGCAGTATTTT | CASSSLLRLAGGPDTQYF | TRBD2 | TRBJ2-3 | once | TRBV27
TGTGCCAGCAGCCCCAGGGTAGCGGGAGGGTCGAATGAGCAGTTCTTC | CASSPRVAGGSNEQFF | TRBD2 | TRBJ2-1 | once | TRBV9
TGTGCCAGCAGCACTCTACCTAGAAGCGGGAGTGGCAATGAGCAGTTCTTC | CASSTLPRSGSGNEQFF | - | TRBJ2-1 | - | TRBV21-1
TGTGCCAGCAGCGTTCAGCCGGGGGAAAGCACAGATACGCAGTATTTT | CASSVQPGESTDTQYF | - | TRBJ2-3 | - | TRBV9
TGTGCCAGCAGCTTGTCCCCGGACAGGGTTGATCAGCCCCAGCATTTT | CASSLSPDRVDQPQHF | TRBD1 | TRBJ1-5 | - | TRBV5-6
TGTGCCAGCAGCCGTTTCCGGGACACTGAAACAGATACGCAGTATTTT | CASSRFRDTETDTQYF | - | TRBJ2-3 | - | TRBV7-9
TGTGCCAGCAGAACAATTAGCCGGGACACCCAGTTCTTC | CASRTISRDTQFF | - | TRBJ2-1 | - | TRBV28
TGTGCCAGCAGCCACCCGGATGAGCAGTTCTTC | CASSHPDEQFF | - | TRBJ2-1 | - | TRBV11-2
TGCGCCAGCAGTGAGATCCGGGACGTGGGAGATACGCAGTATTTT | CASSEIRDVGDTQYF | - | TRBJ2-3 | - | TRBV10-1
TGTGCCAGCAGTTCCGGGACAGGGTCAGTAGAGACCCAGTACTTC | CASSSGTGSVETQYF | TRBD1 | TRBJ2-5 | - | TRBV6-5
TGTGCCACCAGCCGGGACAACTCTGGAAACACCATATATTTT | CATSRDNSGNTIYF | - | TRBJ1-3 | - | TRBV6-5
TGTGCCAGCAGCCTCCCCCAGGGGGCGTTGGTTCAGCAGTACTTC | CASSLPQGALVQQYF | TRBD1 | TRBJ2-7 | - | TRBV7-3
TGCGCCAACTATGAGAGGATTTCCTACGAGCAGTACTTC | CANYERISYEQYF | - | TRBJ2-7 | - | TRBV5-1
TGTGCCAGCAGACCCGGGACAGGGATAGCCTACGAGCAGTACTTC | CASRPGTGIAYEQYF | TRBD1 | TRBJ2-7 | - | TRBV6-1